This TCR beta chain originates from a study of metastatic and nonmetastatic thyroid tumors. Study background: Where malignant and benign thyroid patients were concerned, repertoires were compared across blood and tumor or nodule tissue.

In the original processing: Built for papillary thyroid cancer, a distant-metastasis classifier drew on CDR3 differences across clinicopathological groups. TCRdb redid the clone calls on the PCR reads using MiXCR. The V and J calls shown here were made by TCRdb, not taken from the authors' results. The sample yields roughly 5,500 clones, around 37% seen once. General study findings and limits: Malignant thyroid tumors reportedly exceeded benign nodules significantly in TCR beta diversity, with the difference appearing in blood and tumor.

Until they underwent thyroid surgery, no patient had received any treatment. The germline gives CDR1 GTSNPN, CDR2 SVGIG (reference sequence). Trimming pared 2 bases from V and 4 bases from J, leaving 11 bases between. CDR3 length: 14 amino acids. With respect to this clone: Its matching antigen is unknown.

Sequencing was done on a sample of tumor tissue. The sequence was obtained from a male donor with papillary thyroid cancer or a benign thyroid nodule (not recorded which). Some clones in this sample may be carry-over from other donors' samples. The genes are TRBV30 and TRBJ2-2; D is ambiguous. This CDR3 is CAWSPAVITGELFF. DNA for the CDR3: TGTGCCTGGAGTCCTGCAGTAATCACCGGGGAGCTGTTTTTT.